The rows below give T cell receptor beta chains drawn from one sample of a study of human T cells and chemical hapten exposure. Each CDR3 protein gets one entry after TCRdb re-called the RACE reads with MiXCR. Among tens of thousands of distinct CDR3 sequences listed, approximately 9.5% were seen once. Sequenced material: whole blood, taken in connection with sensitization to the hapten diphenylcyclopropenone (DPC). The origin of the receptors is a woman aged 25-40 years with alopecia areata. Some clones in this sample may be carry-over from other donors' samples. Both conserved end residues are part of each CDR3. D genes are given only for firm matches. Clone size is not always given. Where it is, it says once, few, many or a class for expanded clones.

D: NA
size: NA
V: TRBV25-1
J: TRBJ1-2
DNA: TGTGCCAGCAGTGAATACTTTTCGGGGCCAGGAGACCCGGTTAACTATGGCTACACCTTC
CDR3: CASSEYFSGPGDPVNYGYTF

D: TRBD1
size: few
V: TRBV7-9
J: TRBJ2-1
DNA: TGTGCCAGCAGCTCCGGGACAGGGGTTCCCATTAAGGAAGATGAGCAGTTCTTC
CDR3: CASSSGTGVPIKEDEQFF

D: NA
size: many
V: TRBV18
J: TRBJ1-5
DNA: TGTGCCAGCTCACCAGCGGGAGGGTTTAGCAATCAGCCCCAGCATTTT
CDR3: CASSPAGGFSNQPQHF

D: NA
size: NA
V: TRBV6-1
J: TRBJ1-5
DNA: TGTGCCAGCACCTACATGGGGGATCAGCCCCAGCATTTT
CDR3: CASTYMGDQPQHF

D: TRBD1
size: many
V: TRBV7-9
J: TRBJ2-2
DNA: TGTGCCAGCAGCTTAACTACAGGGGCCGGGGAGCTGTTTTTT
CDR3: CASSLTTGAGELFF

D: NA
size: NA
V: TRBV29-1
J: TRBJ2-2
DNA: TGCAGCGTCGTAGGGCAGGGTGCCGGGGAGCTGTTTTTT
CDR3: CSVVGQGAGELFF

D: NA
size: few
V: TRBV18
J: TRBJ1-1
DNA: TGTGCCAGCTCACCGTGGGCAGGGCGAGAAGCTTTCTTT
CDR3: CASSPWAGREAFF

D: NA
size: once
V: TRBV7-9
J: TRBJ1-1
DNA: TGTGCCAGCAGCAGAGGGCGTCAGGGAAACACTGAAGCTTTCTTT
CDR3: CASSRGRQGNTEAFF

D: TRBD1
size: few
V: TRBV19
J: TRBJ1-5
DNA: TGTGCCAGTAGTAGGATCGACAGGGGTGATCAGCCCCAGCATTTT
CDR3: CASSRIDRGDQPQHF

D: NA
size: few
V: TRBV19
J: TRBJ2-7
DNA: TGTGCCATTCACTACGAGCAGTACTTC
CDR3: CAIHYEQYF

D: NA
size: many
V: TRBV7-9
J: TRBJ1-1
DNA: TGTGCCAGCAGCCGTCAGAACACTGAAGCTTTCTTT
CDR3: CASSRQNTEAFF

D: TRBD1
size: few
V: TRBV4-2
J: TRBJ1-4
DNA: TGTGCCAGCAGCCAAGAAACAGGGGGCGCCCCCGGTAATGAAAAACTGTTTTTT
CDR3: CASSQETGGAPGNEKLFF

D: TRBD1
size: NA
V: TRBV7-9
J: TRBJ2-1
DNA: TGTGCCAGCGGACAGGGATGGAATGAGCAGTTCTTC
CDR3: CASGQGWNEQFF

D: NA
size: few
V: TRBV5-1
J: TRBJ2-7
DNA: TGCGCCAGCAGCTTGGACAGGCAAATCTACGAGCAGTACTTC
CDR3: CASSLDRQIYEQYF

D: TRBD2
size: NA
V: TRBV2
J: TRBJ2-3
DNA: TGTGCCAGCAGGAGACTAGCGGGGGGCCCCTGGGATACGCAGTATTTT
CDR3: CASRRLAGGPWDTQYF

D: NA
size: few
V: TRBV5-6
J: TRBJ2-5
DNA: TGTGCCAGCAGCCAAGACCTGTTGGGGTGGGAGACCCAGTACTTC
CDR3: CASSQDLLGWETQYF

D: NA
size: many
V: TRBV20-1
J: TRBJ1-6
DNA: TGCAGTGCGTGGGCACAGGGAGGTTCACCCCTCCACTTT
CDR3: CSAWAQGGSPLHF

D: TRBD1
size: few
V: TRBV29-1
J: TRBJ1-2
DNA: TGCAGCGTTGTCCCGGGACAGGGGGAAAGGGCCTATGGCTACACCTTC
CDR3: CSVVPGQGERAYGYTF

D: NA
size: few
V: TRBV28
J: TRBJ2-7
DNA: TGTGCCAGCAGTTTATCTCGGGACACCGTATACGAGCAGTACTTC
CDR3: CASSLSRDTVYEQYF

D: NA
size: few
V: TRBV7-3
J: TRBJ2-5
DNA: TGTGCCAGCAGCTTAATGGGTAGGCAGCAAGAGACCCAGTACTTC
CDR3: CASSLMGRQQETQYF

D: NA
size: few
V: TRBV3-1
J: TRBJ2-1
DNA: TGTGCCAGCAGCCAAGTTCAGGGCGAGCAGTTCTTC
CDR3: CASSQVQGEQFF

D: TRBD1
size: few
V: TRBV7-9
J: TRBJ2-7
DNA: TGTGCCAGCAGTTCGGACAGGCTCTCCTACGAGCAGTACTTC
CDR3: CASSSDRLSYEQYF

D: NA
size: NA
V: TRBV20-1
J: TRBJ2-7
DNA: TGCAGTGCTCCGCGGACTTTCGGGAGCTCCTACGAGCAGTACTTC
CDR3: CSAPRTFGSSYEQYF

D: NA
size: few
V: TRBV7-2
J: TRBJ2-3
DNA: TGTGCCAGCAGCTTAGCGGGGGGCACAGATACGCAGTATTTT
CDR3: CASSLAGGTDTQYF

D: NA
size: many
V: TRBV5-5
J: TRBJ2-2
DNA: TGTGCCAGCAGCTTGAATCCCCCATCCGGGGAGCTGTTTTTT
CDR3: CASSLNPPSGELFF

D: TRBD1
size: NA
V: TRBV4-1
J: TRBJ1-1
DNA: TGCGCCAGCAGCCTAGACAGGGGGCCGAACACTGAAGCTTTCTTT
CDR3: CASSLDRGPNTEAFF

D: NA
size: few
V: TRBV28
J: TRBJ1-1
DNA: TGTGCCAGCAGTAGAACAGGGATGGGCACTGAAGCTTTCTTT
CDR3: CASSRTGMGTEAFF

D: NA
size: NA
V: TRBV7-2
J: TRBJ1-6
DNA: TGTGCCAGCAGCGGCGAGTATTCACCCCTCCACTTT
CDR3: CASSGEYSPLHF

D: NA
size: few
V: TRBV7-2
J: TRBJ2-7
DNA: TGTGCCAGCAGCTTAGAGGCAGCCCCCTACGAGCAGTACTTC
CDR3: CASSLEAAPYEQYF

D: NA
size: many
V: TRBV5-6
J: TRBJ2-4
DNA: TGTGCCAGCAGCTTGGGAGGGGCCGGGTCAACACAGTACTTC
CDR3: CASSLGGAGSTQYF

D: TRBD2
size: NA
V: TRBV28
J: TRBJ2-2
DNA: TGTGCCAGCAGTTTCCAGCGGGGGGGCGTCTCCCTGTTTTTT
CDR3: CASSFQRGGVSLFF

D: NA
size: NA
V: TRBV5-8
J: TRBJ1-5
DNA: TGTGCCAGCAGCTTGGAAGGGATGGTCAATCAGCCCCAGCATTTT
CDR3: CASSLEGMVNQPQHF

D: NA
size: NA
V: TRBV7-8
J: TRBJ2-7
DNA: TGTGCCAGCAGCTTAGCGGCAGGTAGCTCCTACGAGCAGTACTTC
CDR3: CASSLAAGSSYEQYF

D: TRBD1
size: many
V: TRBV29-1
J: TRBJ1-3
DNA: TGCAGCGTAGTCGACAGGGGATCAGGAAACACCATATATTTT
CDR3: CSVVDRGSGNTIYF

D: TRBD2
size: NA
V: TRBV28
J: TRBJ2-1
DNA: TGTGCCAGCAGTTTTACTAGCGGGGATACTGAGCAGTTCTTC
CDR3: CASSFTSGDTEQFF

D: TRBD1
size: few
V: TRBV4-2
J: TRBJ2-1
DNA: TGTGCCAGCAGCCGCTCAGGGGGCAATGAGCAGTTCTTC
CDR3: CASSRSGGNEQFF

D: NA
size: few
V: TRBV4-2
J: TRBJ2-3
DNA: TGTGCCAGCAGCCAAGATAGGGGGGGCGGAGATACGCAGTATTTT
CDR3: CASSQDRGGGDTQYF

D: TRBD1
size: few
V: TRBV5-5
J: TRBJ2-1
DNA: TGTGCCAGCAGCCTAGGGGACAGCGCGTACAATGAGCAGTTCTTC
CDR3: CASSLGDSAYNEQFF

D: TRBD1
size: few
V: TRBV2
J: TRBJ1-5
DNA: TGTGCCAGCAGCCTGACAGGGGGTGGTCAGCCCCAGCATTTT
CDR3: CASSLTGGGQPQHF

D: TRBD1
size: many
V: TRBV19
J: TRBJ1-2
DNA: TGTGCCAGCACACGGGACAGGGTGGTCTATGGCTACACCTTC
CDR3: CASTRDRVVYGYTF

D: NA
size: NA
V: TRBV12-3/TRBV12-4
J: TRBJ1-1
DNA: TGTGCCAGCAGGGGGCGGGGACACACTGAAGCTTTCTTT
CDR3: CASRGRGHTEAFF

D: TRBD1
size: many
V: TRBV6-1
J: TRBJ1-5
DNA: TGTGCCAGCAGACCGCCCGTAGGACAGGGGGACGGTCAGCCCCAGCATTTT
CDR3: CASRPPVGQGDGQPQHF

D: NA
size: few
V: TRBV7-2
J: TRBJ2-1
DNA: TGTGCCAGCAGCCTCAGAAATGAGCAGTTCTTC
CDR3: CASSLRNEQFF

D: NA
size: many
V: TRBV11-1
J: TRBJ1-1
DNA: TGTGCCAGCAGCCGACAGGAGAAGAACACTGAAGCTTTCTTT
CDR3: CASSRQEKNTEAFF

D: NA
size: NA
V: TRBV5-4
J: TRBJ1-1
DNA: TGTGCCAGCAGCACCGGAGGCGGCATGAACACTGAAGCTTTCTTT
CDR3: CASSTGGGMNTEAFF

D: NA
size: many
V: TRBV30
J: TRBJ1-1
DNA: TGTGCCTGGAGCCATGAGGTGAACACTGAAGCTTTCTTT
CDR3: CAWSHEVNTEAFF

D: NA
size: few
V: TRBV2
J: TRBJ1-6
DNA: TGTGCCAGCTCGGTCAGGGATGAGTCACCCCTCCACTTT
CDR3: CASSVRDESPLHF

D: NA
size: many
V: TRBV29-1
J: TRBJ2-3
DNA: TGCAGCGCCCAGAGGACAGATACGCAGTATTTT
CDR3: CSAQRTDTQYF

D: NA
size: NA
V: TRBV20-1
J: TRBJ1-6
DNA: TGCAGTGCTAGCGATTTGGGCGGTAATTCACCCCTCCACTTT
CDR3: CSASDLGGNSPLHF

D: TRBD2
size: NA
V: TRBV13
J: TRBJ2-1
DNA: TGTGCCAGCAGCGCACGACTAGCGGGGGGTAATGAGCAGTTCTTC
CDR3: CASSARLAGGNEQFF

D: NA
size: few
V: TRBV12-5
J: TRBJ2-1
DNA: TGTGCTAGTGGCTCCGGTGGGGGGTGGAATGAGCAGTTCTTC
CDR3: CASGSGGGWNEQFF

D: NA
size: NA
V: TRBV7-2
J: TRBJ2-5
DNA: TGTGCCAGCAGCCTGACCCCTGTTGGGGAGACCCAGTACTTC
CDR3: CASSLTPVGETQYF

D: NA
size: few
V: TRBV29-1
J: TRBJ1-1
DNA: TGCAGCGTCTCAGGCACTCCGAACACTGAAGCTTTCTTT
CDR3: CSVSGTPNTEAFF